This is a list of T cell receptor beta chains from one sample in a study of T cells after yellow fever vaccination. TCRdb reprocessed the 5' RACE reads with MiXCR, giving one entry per CDR3 protein. The data contain some 500,000 distinct CDR3 sequences, 13% of them singletons. This specimen consisted of PBMCs, obtained on the day of the yellow fever booster vaccination. The source of these receptors is a man aged 25-45 years who received the YFV17D yellow fever vaccine. CDR3s include the opening cysteine and the closing phenylalanine or tryptophan. The D gene is left open where the match is weak. Where a row states a size, it is once, few, many or the class of an expanded clone; other rows omit it.

>few|TRBV20-1|NA|TRBJ1-2
CSARDYNREDGYTF
TGCAGTGCTAGAGATTACAACAGGGAGGATGGCTACACCTTC
>few|TRBV29-1|NA|TRBJ2-7
CSVNSGTYEQYF
TGCAGCGTCAATAGCGGAACCTACGAGCAGTACTTC
>NA|TRBV10-3|NA|TRBJ1-4
CAISESGGATNEKLFF
TGTGCCATCAGTGAGTCCGGGGGCGCAACTAATGAAAAACTGTTTTTT
>few|TRBV20-1|TRBD2|TRBJ2-3
CSAIGLAGDADTQYF
TGCAGTGCTATAGGACTAGCGGGAGACGCAGATACGCAGTATTTT
>few|TRBV7-2|TRBD2|TRBJ2-4
CASSPRGRDIQYF
TGTGCCAGCAGCCCCCGGGGGAGGGACATTCAGTACTTC
>NA|TRBV14|TRBD1|TRBJ2-7
CASSQARGLISRQYF
TGTGCCAGCAGCCAAGCCAGGGGGCTCATATCTCGGCAGTACTTC
>few|TRBV7-9|TRBD1|TRBJ2-7
CASSAQGIRDEQYF
TGTGCCAGCAGCGCACAGGGGATACGGGACGAGCAGTACTTC
>NA|TRBV6-1|TRBD2|TRBJ2-1
CASSPGTSGSWYNEQFF
TGTGCCAGCAGTCCCGGGACTAGCGGGAGCTGGTACAATGAGCAGTTCTTC
>few|TRBV12-3/TRBV12-4|TRBD1|TRBJ2-2
CASTSLGQGVVGELFF
TGTGCCAGCACCTCCCTTGGACAGGGGGTAGTCGGGGAGCTGTTTTTT
>few|TRBV7-2|TRBD1|TRBJ1-6
CASSFQGTVGSPLHF
TGTGCCAGCAGCTTCCAGGGGACAGTGGGCTCACCCCTCCACTTT
>NA|TRBV10-3|NA|TRBJ2-1
CAISDVARDSYNEQFF
TGTGCCATCAGTGATGTAGCGCGAGACTCCTACAATGAGCAGTTCTTC
>few|TRBV4-3|NA|TRBJ2-1
CASSQGVLADEQFF
TGCGCCAGCAGCCAGGGGGTACTAGCCGATGAGCAGTTCTTC
>NA|TRBV5-1|NA|TRBJ2-5
CASSLIGWHQAQETQYF
TGCGCCAGCAGCTTAATAGGTTGGCATCAAGCCCAAGAGACCCAGTACTTC
>few|TRBV20-1|TRBD1|TRBJ2-5
CSISGTGSQETQYF
TGCAGTATTTCCGGGACAGGGTCTCAAGAGACCCAGTACTTC
>few|TRBV7-9|NA|TRBJ2-1
CASSPLGVWDEQFF
TGTGCCAGCAGCCCCTTAGGGGTGTGGGATGAGCAGTTCTTC
>NA|TRBV5-1|NA|TRBJ2-1
CASSRTSGQGNEQFF
TGCGCCAGCAGCCGGACTAGCGGACAGGGGAATGAGCAGTTCTTC
>few|TRBV18|NA|TRBJ1-5
CASSHRDSNQPQHF
TGTGCCAGCTCACACCGGGACAGCAATCAGCCCCAGCATTTT
>NA|TRBV7-8|TRBD2|TRBJ2-3
CASSLTSGRPDTQYF
TGTGCCAGCAGCTTAACTAGCGGGAGGCCAGATACGCAGTATTTT
>few|TRBV7-2|TRBD2|TRBJ2-1
CASSSTRLAAHNEQFF
TGTGCCAGCAGCTCAACTCGACTAGCGGCCCACAATGAGCAGTTCTTC
>many|TRBV12-3/TRBV12-4|NA|TRBJ2-2
CASLRGTGELFF
TGTGCCAGCCTGCGCGGGACCGGGGAGCTGTTTTTT
>NA|TRBV5-1|NA|TRBJ2-7
CASTGTLSYEQYF
TGCGCCAGCACCGGGACGCTGTCCTACGAGCAGTACTTC
>NA|TRBV27|NA|TRBJ2-2
CASRSSGTYTGELFF
TGTGCCAGCAGGTCATCCGGGACATACACCGGGGAGCTGTTTTTT
>few|TRBV12-3/TRBV12-4|TRBD2|TRBJ2-1
CASSPTSGRASGSYNEQFF
TGTGCCAGCAGCCCAACTAGCGGGAGGGCTTCGGGCTCCTACAATGAGCAGTTCTTC
>NA|TRBV15|NA|TRBJ2-5
CATSGHVGGKETQYF
TGTGCCACCAGCGGTCATGTTGGGGGCAAGGAGACCCAGTACTTC
>NA|TRBV19|NA|TRBJ1-1
CASSIERTENTEAFF
TGTGCCAGTAGTATAGAAAGGACGGAGAACACTGAAGCTTTCTTT
>few|TRBV20-1|NA|TRBJ2-2
CSASRGGLRTGELFF
TGCAGTGCTAGTAGGGGGGGCCTACGGACCGGGGAGCTGTTTTTT
>few|TRBV2|NA|TRBJ2-1
CASSPGVVYNEQFF
TGTGCCAGCAGTCCAGGGGTAGTTTACAATGAGCAGTTCTTC
>NA|TRBV20-1|NA|TRBJ2-5
CSALKKQSLKETQYF
TGCAGTGCCCTAAAGAAACAGAGCTTAAAAGAGACCCAGTACTTC
>NA|TRBV29-1|NA|TRBJ2-3
CSVISGYTDTQYF
TGCAGCGTCATAAGCGGATACACAGATACGCAGTATTTT
>few|TRBV6-5|NA|TRBJ1-6
CASSYSTVGQGRSPLHF
TGTGCCAGCAGTTACTCGACGGTCGGGCAGGGTCGTTCACCCCTCCACTTT
>NA|TRBV4-2|NA|TRBJ1-4
CASSQDLRAGDEKLFF
TGTGCCAGCAGCCAAGACCTCAGGGCTGGGGATGAAAAACTGTTTTTT
>NA|TRBV3-1|NA|TRBJ2-2
CASSQEIGELFF
TGTGCCAGCAGCCAGGAGATCGGGGAGCTGTTTTTT
>many|TRBV29-1|TRBD1|TRBJ2-7
CSVAGTVTYEQYF
TGCAGCGTTGCGGGGACAGTTACCTACGAGCAGTACTTC
>NA|TRBV5-1|TRBD2|TRBJ2-7
CASSSRTSGNSYEQYF
TGCGCCAGCAGCTCGAGGACTAGCGGGAACTCCTACGAGCAGTACTTC
>NA|TRBV7-9|NA|TRBJ2-3
CASSLSLISTDTQYF
TGTGCCAGCAGCTTATCTCTTATCAGCACAGATACGCAGTATTTT
>few|TRBV5-1|NA|TRBJ2-5
CASSSQAGERTQYF
TGCGCCAGCAGCTCCCAGGCTGGGGAAAGGACCCAGTACTTC
>NA|TRBV7-9|NA|TRBJ2-7
CASSLMTNINEQYF
TGTGCCAGCAGCTTAATGACAAATATCAACGAGCAGTACTTC
>NA|TRBV5-1|TRBD1|TRBJ2-5
CASSSPRDSNRETQYF
TGCGCCAGCAGCTCCCCCCGGGACAGTAACCGTGAGACCCAGTACTTC
>few|TRBV12-3/TRBV12-4|TRBD2|TRBJ2-1
CASTLAGGAYNEQFF
TGTGCCAGCACATTAGCGGGAGGGGCTTACAATGAGCAGTTCTTC
>many|TRBV5-6|NA|TRBJ2-1
CASSLGIGEADEQFF
TGTGCCAGCAGCTTGGGAATAGGGGAGGCGGATGAGCAGTTCTTC
>NA|TRBV7-9|NA|TRBJ2-3
CASSLTGPATDTQYF
TGTGCCAGCAGCCTGACAGGTCCAGCCACAGATACGCAGTATTTT
>NA|TRBV4-3|NA|TRBJ1-5
CASSQEMTFPQHF
TGCGCCAGCAGCCAAGAGATGACATTTCCCCAGCATTTT
>few|TRBV7-9|NA|TRBJ2-3
CASSQRPTDTQYF
TGTGCCAGCAGCCAACGGCCCACAGATACGCAGTATTTT
>NA|TRBV20-1|NA|TRBJ2-3
CSAWSPGGRATDTQYF
TGCAGTGCTTGGTCTCCAGGGGGGAGAGCCACAGATACGCAGTATTTT